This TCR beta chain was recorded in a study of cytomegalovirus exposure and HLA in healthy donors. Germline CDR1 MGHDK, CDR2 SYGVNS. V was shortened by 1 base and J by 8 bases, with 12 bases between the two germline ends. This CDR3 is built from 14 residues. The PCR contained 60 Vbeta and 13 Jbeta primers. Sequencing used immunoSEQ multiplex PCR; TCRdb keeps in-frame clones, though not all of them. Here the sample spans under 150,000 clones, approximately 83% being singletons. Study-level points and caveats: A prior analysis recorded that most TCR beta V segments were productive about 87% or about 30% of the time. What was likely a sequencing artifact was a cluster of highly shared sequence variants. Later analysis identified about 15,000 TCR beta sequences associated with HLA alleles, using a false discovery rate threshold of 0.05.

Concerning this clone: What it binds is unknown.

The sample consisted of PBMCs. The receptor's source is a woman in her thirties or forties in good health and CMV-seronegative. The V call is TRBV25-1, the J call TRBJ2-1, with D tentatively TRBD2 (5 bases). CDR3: CASSEFEGGDEQFF. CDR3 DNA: TGTGCCAGCAGTGAATTTGAGGGTGGCGATGAGCAGTTCTTC.